The 3 T cell receptor beta chains given below trace back to one sample, sequenced in a study of blood T cells in healthy people across ages. A J-beta primer mix and a sample-barcoded 5' primer were used in a second PCR of about 7 to 12 cycles. Each CDR3 protein gets one entry after TCRdb re-called the 5' RACE reads with MiXCR. The data contain roughly 1.7 million distinct CDR3 sequences, roughly 30% of them seen just once; the ten biggest clones take up over 9%. Sequencing was done on a sample of blood. The receptor set was obtained from a woman in her twenties or thirties in good health.

The rearrangement links TRBV10-3 to TRBJ2-5; 7 nucleotides line up with TRBD1. V shed 2 bases and J 3 bases; nucleotides not matched to a gene: 6. Per germline, CDR1 ENHRY and CDR2 SYGVKD. The CDR3 runs 15 residues. The DNA of the CDR3 is TGTGCCATCAGTGAGCCCGGGGACAGCAAAGAGACCCAGTACTTC. Amino acid sequence: CAISEPGDSKETQYF.

Many counts were recorded for this clonotype. This sequence joins TRBV15 and TRBJ2-7, with 7 bases identical to TRBD2. Germline V gene lookup returns CDR1 LNHNV and CDR2 YYDKDF (reference sequence). Trimming removed 9 bases from V and 4 bases from J; junction bases left unmatched: 3. The CDR3 loop spans 11 amino acids. CDR3 protein: CATSGSYEQYF. The CDR3 DNA follows: TGTGCCACTAGCGGGTCGTACGAGCAGTACTTC.

The table lists this clonotype with a few counts. The rearrangement links TRBV27 to TRBJ2-1; the match to TRBD2 covers 8 bases. The trim removed 6 bases at V and 9 bases at J, leaving 4 bases unmatched. The CDR3 contains 12 residues. Germline CDR1 is MNHEY and CDR2 is SMNVEV (reference sequence). This chain's CDR3 is CASRGLGSEQFF. As DNA, the CDR3 is TGTGCCAGCAGGGGACTAGGATCTGAGCAGTTCTTC.